A selection of T cell receptor beta chains follows, all from one sample in a study of blood T cell repertoires in COVID-19. Assay: immunoSEQ multiplex PCR; the TCRdb copy retains only in-frame clones and omits some. The top ten clones hold around 20% of a sample with roughly 30,000 clones, 72% of them seen once. Specimen: peripheral blood. The source is a boy aged 2 to 9 with active or convalescent COVID-19. CDR3s leave out the opening cysteine and the closing phenylalanine or tryptophan. Fields, in order: CDR3 protein, V gene.

ASNQYNSPLH,TRBV5-6
AIWQIPGELF,TRBV7-9
ASSLVLAGDYNEQF,TRBV11-2
ASSRPGTASRYGYT,TRBV11-2
ASSEALSVSYEQY,TRBV6-1
ASSFTSGGNNEQF,TRBV5-6
ASSLQVRGGPRETQY,TRBV7-2
ASKTQTGRNSPLH,TRBV27
ASSQDFSTLGTYEQY,TRBV4-3
AGVRTGGYEQY,TRBV7-9
ASSSYTGGSGTEAF,TRBV5-1
ASSLSSGGARTQY,TRBV6-5
ASSPPSTGANEKLF,TRBV18
ASRGTGWTDTQY,TRBV2
ASSVQGDGQPQH,TRBV19